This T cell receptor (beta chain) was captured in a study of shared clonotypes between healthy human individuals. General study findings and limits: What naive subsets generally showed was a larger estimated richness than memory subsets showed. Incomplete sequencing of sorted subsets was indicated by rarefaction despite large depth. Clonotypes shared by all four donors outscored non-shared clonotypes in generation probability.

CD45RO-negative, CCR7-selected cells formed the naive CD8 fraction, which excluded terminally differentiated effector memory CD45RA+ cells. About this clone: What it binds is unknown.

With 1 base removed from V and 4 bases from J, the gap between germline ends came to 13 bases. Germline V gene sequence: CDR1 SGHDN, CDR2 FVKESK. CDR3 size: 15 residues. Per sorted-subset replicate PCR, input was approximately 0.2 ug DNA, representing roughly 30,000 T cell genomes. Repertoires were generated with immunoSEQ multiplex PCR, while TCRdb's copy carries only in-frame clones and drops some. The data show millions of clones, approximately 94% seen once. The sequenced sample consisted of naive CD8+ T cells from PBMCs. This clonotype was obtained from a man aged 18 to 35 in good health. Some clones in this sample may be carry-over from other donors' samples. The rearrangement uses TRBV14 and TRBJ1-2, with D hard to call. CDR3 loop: CASSQAAQTIYGYTF. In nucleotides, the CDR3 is TGTGCCAGCAGCCAAGCGGCACAGACTATCTATGGCTACACCTTC.